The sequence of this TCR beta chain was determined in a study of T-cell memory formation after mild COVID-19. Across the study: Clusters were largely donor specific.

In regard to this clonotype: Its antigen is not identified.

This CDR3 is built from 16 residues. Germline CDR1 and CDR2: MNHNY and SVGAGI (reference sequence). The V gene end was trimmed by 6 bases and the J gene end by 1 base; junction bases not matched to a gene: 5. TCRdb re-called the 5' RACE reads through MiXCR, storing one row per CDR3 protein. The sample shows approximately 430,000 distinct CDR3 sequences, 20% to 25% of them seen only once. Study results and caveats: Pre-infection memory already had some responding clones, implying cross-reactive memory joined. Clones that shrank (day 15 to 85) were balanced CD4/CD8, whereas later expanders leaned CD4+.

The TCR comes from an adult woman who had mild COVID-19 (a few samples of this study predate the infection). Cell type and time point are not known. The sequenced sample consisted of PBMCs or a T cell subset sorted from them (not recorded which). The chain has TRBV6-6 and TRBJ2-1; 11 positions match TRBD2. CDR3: CASSRGLAGSYNEQFF. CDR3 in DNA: TGTGCCAGCAGCCGAGGACTAGCGGGTTCCTACAATGAGCAGTTCTTC.